This is a list of T cell receptor beta chains from one sample in a study of long-term antiretroviral therapy in people with HIV. Profiled with immunoSEQ multiplex PCR; TCRdb holds only in-frame clones, not every one. This table holds around 29,000 clones, 70% to 90% found once. Sequencing was performed on unsorted PBMCs, taken 1.1 years after starting antiretroviral therapy. The receptors come from a man aged 18-30 years with HIV. The CDR3 runs from the conserved cysteine through the conserved F or W. D genes are given only for firm matches. The listing skips clone size in some rows; elsewhere it reads once, few, many or a size class.

D,J,size,V,CDR3,DNA
.,TRBJ1-3,.,TRBV28,CASSLSSGNTIYF,TGTGCCAGCAGTTTAAGTTCTGGAAACACCATATATTTT
.,TRBJ2-7,.,TRBV7-2,CASSLRLYEQYF,TGTGCCAGCAGCTTAAGGTTGTACGAGCAGTACTTC
.,TRBJ2-6,once,TRBV5-6,CASSLAHAVSGANVLTF,TGTGCCAGCAGCTTGGCCCACGCTGTCTCTGGGGCCAACGTCCTGACTTTC
.,TRBJ2-3,.,TRBV18,CASSLGLNTDTQYF,TGTGCCAGCTCACTCGGACTTAACACAGATACGCAGTATTTT
.,TRBJ2-3,.,TRBV7-2,CASSLQGARGADTQYF,TGTGCCAGCAGCTTACAAGGGGCTCGAGGGGCAGATACGCAGTATTTT
.,TRBJ1-1,.,TRBV28,CASSQTVRAFF,TGTGCCAGCAGTCAGACGGTTCGGGCTTTCTTT
.,TRBJ2-5,.,TRBV9,CASSVDPNPSETQYF,TGTGCCAGCAGCGTAGACCCGAATCCCTCCGAGACCCAGTACTTC
.,TRBJ2-5,.,TRBV11-2,CASSLGQETQYF,TGTGCCAGCAGCTTAGGGCAAGAGACCCAGTACTTC
.,TRBJ1-2,.,TRBV7-2,CASSSIGVAYGYTF,TGTGCCAGCAGCTCCATAGGAGTGGCCTATGGCTACACCTTC
TRBD2,TRBJ2-1,once,TRBV30,CAWSIGTSGEYNEQFF,TGTGCCTGGAGTATTGGGACTAGCGGCGAATACAATGAGCAGTTCTTC
.,TRBJ1-5,.,TRBV5-1,CASSTEGGQPQHF,TGCGCCAGCAGCACGGAAGGTGGTCAGCCCCAGCATTTT
.,TRBJ1-2,.,TRBV25-1,CASSDAGLGVDGYGYTF,TGTGCCAGCAGTGATGCTGGATTGGGGGTCGACGGCTATGGCTACACCTTC
TRBD1,TRBJ2-1,once,TRBV10-1,CASSSNRDRSHNEQFF,TGCGCCAGCAGCTCGAACCGGGACAGGTCCCACAATGAGCAGTTCTTC
.,TRBJ2-5,.,TRBV27,CASSPEGVETQYF,TGTGCCAGCAGCCCAGAGGGAGTAGAGACCCAGTACTTC
.,TRBJ2-7,.,TRBV7-9,CASSTTGKPLGEQYF,TGTGCCAGCAGCACGACGGGGAAGCCCTTGGGGGAGCAGTACTTC
.,TRBJ1-5,.,TRBV2,CASSDSQFQNQPQHF,TGTGCCAGCAGTGATTCACAGTTTCAAAATCAGCCCCAGCATTTT
.,TRBJ2-3,.,TRBV7-8,CASSLGGPKGAATDTQYF,TGTGCCAGCAGCTTAGGAGGGCCTAAGGGAGCCGCAACAGATACGCAGTATTTT
.,TRBJ1-2,.,TRBV7-8,CASSFLAMGGYTF,TGTGCCAGCAGCTTCCTGGCAATGGGGGGCTACACCTTC
.,TRBJ2-7,once,TRBV5-5,CASSLSVDSQYF,TGTGCCAGCAGCTTGTCGGTGGACTCGCAGTACTTC
TRBD2,TRBJ2-7,few,TRBV27,CASSSSGKYYEQYF,TGTGCCAGCAGTAGTAGCGGGAAATACTACGAGCAGTACTTC
.,TRBJ1-2,.,TRBV2,CASSATGAPYGYTF,TGTGCCAGCAGTGCGACAGGAGCTCCCTATGGCTACACCTTC
.,TRBJ2-3,.,TRBV5-5,CASSLDSNTDTQYF,TGTGCCAGCAGCCTGGACAGTAACACAGATACGCAGTATTTT
TRBD1,TRBJ1-2,.,TRBV6-5,CASSRTGLRAYGYTF,TGTGCCAGCAGCCGGACAGGGCTAAGGGCCTATGGCTACACCTTC
.,TRBJ2-2,few,TRBV4-2,CASSQRVYTGELFF,TGTGCCAGCAGCCAAAGGGTCTACACCGGGGAGCTGTTTTTT
.,TRBJ1-1,.,TRBV15,CATSRHLNTEAFF,TGTGCCACCAGCAGGCATTTGAACACTGAAGCTTTCTTT
TRBD2,TRBJ2-1,.,TRBV5-5,CASSFYQRGSYNEQFF,TGTGCCAGCAGCTTCTACCAGCGGGGATCCTACAATGAGCAGTTCTTC
.,TRBJ2-7,.,TRBV10-3,CAISVDGDYEQYF,TGTGCCATCAGTGTAGACGGAGACTACGAGCAGTACTTC
TRBD1,TRBJ1-4,.,TRBV28,CASCTRAGGEKLFF,TGTGCCAGCTGCACCAGGGCAGGGGGGGAAAAACTGTTTTTT
.,TRBJ2-1,.,TRBV9,CASSAFSASEQFF,TGTGCCAGCAGCGCCTTCAGCGCCAGTGAGCAGTTCTTC
TRBD1,TRBJ1-2,few,TRBV19,CASKPRTGGNYGYTF,TGTGCCAGTAAACCACGGACAGGGGGCAACTATGGCTACACCTTC
.,TRBJ1-3,.,TRBV2,CASSARVFLGQSSGNTIYF,TGTGCCAGCAGTGCTCGCGTGTTTCTGGGACAAAGCTCTGGAAACACCATATATTTT
TRBD1,TRBJ1-1,.,TRBV28,CASSITGGWEAFF,TGTGCCAGCAGCATTACAGGGGGCTGGGAAGCTTTCTTT
TRBD2,TRBJ2-1,.,TRBV9,CASSHNRGLAGGYEQFF,TGTGCCAGCAGCCATAACAGGGGACTAGCGGGAGGGTACGAGCAGTTCTTC
TRBD1,TRBJ1-2,.,TRBV7-9,CASSLLGTEVNYGYTF,TGTGCCAGCAGCTTATTAGGGACAGAGGTTAACTATGGCTACACCTTC
.,TRBJ2-7,.,TRBV5-8,CASSSSREQYF,TGTGCCAGCAGCTCATCGCGTGAGCAGTACTTC
.,TRBJ2-7,.,TRBV11-2,CASSYVQGPHYEQYF,TGTGCCAGCAGCTATGTACAGGGTCCCCACTACGAGCAGTACTTC
TRBD1,TRBJ2-1,.,TRBV6-6,CASSVDRGDDEQFF,TGTGCCAGCAGTGTCGACAGGGGCGACGATGAGCAGTTCTTC
.,TRBJ2-5,few,TRBV7-6,CASSKGRQETQYF,TGTGCCAGCAGCAAGGGACGTCAAGAGACCCAGTACTTC
.,TRBJ1-1,.,TRBV19,CASSWLMNTEAFF,TGTGCCAGTAGTTGGTTGATGAACACTGAAGCTTTCTTT
TRBD2,TRBJ2-1,.,TRBV27,CASSLFAGGSNEQFF,TGTGCCAGCAGTTTGTTCGCGGGAGGGAGCAATGAGCAGTTCTTC
.,TRBJ1-1,.,TRBV14,CASSPQVNTEAFF,TGTGCCAGCAGCCCGCAGGTTAACACTGAAGCTTTCTTT